One and the same sample provided the 31 T cell receptor beta chains below, sequenced in a study of shared clonotypes between healthy human individuals. Produced via immunoSEQ multiplex PCR; TCRdb's table is partial and in-frame only. Of some 1.1 million clones listed, around 77% are singletons. Sequenced input: memory CD4+ T cells from PBMCs. Subset specified: CD45RA-negative fraction. These receptors came from a man younger than 35 in good health. Some clones in this sample may be carry-over from other donors' samples.

The chain employs TRBV27 and TRBJ2-2, with TRBD1 identical over 8 bases. In germline, CDR1 is MNHEY, CDR2 SMNVEV (reference sequence). The length of the CDR3 is 17 residues. V lost 4 bases and J lost 3; bases outside the gene matches: 10. CDR3 DNA: TGTGCCAGCAGTTCGTCCTACAGGGGGGTGGACACCGGGGAGCTGTTTTTT. Encoded protein: CASSSSYRGVDTGELFF.

This clone was recorded at least ten times. The junction differs from germline at one of its ends, possibly a read error. Distinct nucleotide sequences in the sample also encode this CDR3. This chain connects TRBV30 to TRBJ2-7; 13 nucleotides agree with TRBD2. Germline lookup yields CDR1 GTSNPN and CDR2 SVGIG (reference sequence). The CDR3 extends over 13 amino acids. CDR3 sequence: CAYDRGTSGAVFF. The CDR3 nucleotides read TGTGCCTACGACAGGGGGACTAGCGGGGCCGTTTTCTTC.

This chain links TRBV7-2 with TRBJ1-2; the match to TRBD1 covers 7 bases. The V segment lost 7 bases and the J segment 4 bases; nucleotides outside the gene matches: 6. Germline assignment: CDR1 SGHTA and CDR2 FQGNSA. The CDR3 has 13 residues. CDR3 in DNA: TGTGCCAGCACCCGGGACAGATCCTATGGCTACACCTTC. This codes for CASTRDRSYGYTF.

This clone was observed a single time. This chain joins TRBV20-1 and TRBJ2-7; D ambiguous. The CDR3 runs to 11 residues. Germline loops: CDR1 DFQATT, CDR2 SNEGSKA (reference sequence). V lost 7 bases and J lost 3, with 10 bases in between. CDR3 amino acids: CSVPLYYEQYF. CDR3 sequence (DNA): TGCAGTGTCCCCCTATACTACGAGCAGTACTTC.

There are a few counts of this clone. The chain combines TRBV9 with TRBJ1-1, with a weak D call TRBD1 (6 bases). Trimming left V 1 base short and J 10 bases short, with 11 bases between. Germline CDR1 SGDLS, CDR2 YYNGEE. The CDR3 runs to 12 residues. CDR3 protein: CASSVYGGPAFF. The CDR3 DNA sequence: TGTGCCAGCAGCGTATACGGGGGCCCAGCTTTCTTT.

V is TRBV13 and J is TRBJ1-2; TRBD1 matches at 7 bases. With 3 bases clipped from V and 5 bases from J, the junction kept 12 bases outside the gene matches. Germline CDR1 reads PRHDT; CDR2 reads FYEKMQ (reference sequence). This CDR3 is built from 16 residues. This CDR3 is CASSFDRVGLTYGYTF. For the CDR3, the DNA is TGTGCCAGCAGCTTCGACAGGGTAGGCCTGACGTATGGCTACACCTTC.

This clone appeared a few times. The chain uses TRBV19 and TRBJ2-7, with 8 bases that match TRBD2. Germline CDR1 reads LNHDA; CDR2 reads SQIVND (reference sequence). Trimming at V came to 6 bases and at J to 2 bases, leaving 9 bases not matched to a gene. CDR3 length: 15 amino acids. The CDR3, as DNA: TGTGCCAGTAGCCCCAGCGGGAGCAGGCCCTACGAGCAGTACTTC. It yields the protein CASSPSGSRPYEQYF.

The chain couples TRBV5-8 to TRBJ2-1, with 10 bases aligning to TRBD1. Germline assignment: CDR1 SGHTS and CDR2 YDEGEE. CDR3 length: 15 amino acids. J gave up 6 bases and V 1 base, and 4 bases lay outside the gene matches. The CDR3 protein is CASSLYRTGGNEQFF. DNA for the CDR3: TGTGCCAGCAGCTTGTATAGGACAGGGGGCAATGAGCAGTTCTTC.

The V call is TRBV7-9, the J call TRBJ1-1, with D perhaps matching TRBD1 (6 bases). CDR3 length: 12 amino acids. Looked up from germline, CDR1 is SEHNR and CDR2 is FQNEAQ (reference sequence). V was pared by 5 bases and J by 11 bases, with 15 bases between. The CDR3 sequence: CASSPLGGKAFF. In nucleotides, the CDR3 is TGTGCCAGCAGCCCCCTAGGGGGAAAGGCTTTCTTT.

In this sample, this clone turned up once. This sequence joins TRBV6-1 and TRBJ2-7, with 12 bases fitting TRBD2. Germline CDR1 and CDR2: MNHNS and SASEGT. The CDR3 loop spans 13 amino acids. CDR3 nucleotides: TGTACCACCACTAGCGGGAGGACCTACGAGCAGTACTTC. Protein sequence: CTTTSGRTYEQYF.

The chain joins TRBV14 to TRBJ2-5, with no clear D. CDR1 is SGHDN and CDR2 is FVKESK in the germline V gene. Deletions cut 5 bases from V and 5 bases from J, with 15 bases between. The length of the CDR3 is 14 residues. CDR3 DNA: TGTGCCAGCAGCTCATCCGGGTCTCGGGAGACCCAGTACTTC. This encodes CASSSSGSRETQYF.

The J gene is TRBJ2-7, the V gene TRBV5-6; no firm D call. Looked up from germline, CDR1 is SGHDT and CDR2 is YYEEEE. Deletions cut 3 bases from V and 0 bases from J, with 13 bases between. The CDR3 sequence is 15 residues long. This CDR3 is CASSSGPTSSYEQYF. The DNA of the CDR3 is TGTGCCAGCAGCTCCGGACCTACGAGCTCCTACGAGCAGTACTTC.

There are many counts of this clone. The V gene is TRBV2, the J gene TRBJ2-1, with D maybe TRBD2 (5 bases). Germline CDR1 SNHLY, CDR2 FYNNEI. CDR3 length: 16 residues. Trimming removed 6 bases from V and 4 bases from J, with 19 bases in between. The CDR3 nucleotides read TGTGCCAGCAGGGAGGTGCGCCAAGCACCATACAATGAGCAGTTCTTC. It yields the protein CASREVRQAPYNEQFF.

This clone was seen at least ten times. This specimen includes other DNA sequences encoding the same CDR3. This sequence joins TRBV6-6 and TRBJ1-4; tentatively, D is TRBD1 (5 bases). Trimming shortened V by 6 bases and J by 3 bases, and 11 bases separated the two germline ends. CDR1 is MNHNY and CDR2 is SVGAGI in the germline V gene (reference sequence). The CDR3 runs to 14 residues. The CDR3 DNA is TGTGCCAGCAGCCCTCGACAGCCTAATGAAAAACTGTTTTTT. It is translated as CASSPRQPNEKLFF.

This clone was seen just once. This rearrangement joins TRBV11-2 to TRBJ1-1, with D possibly TRBD1 on 5 matching bases. CDR3 length: 16 residues. Germline-derived CDR1 and CDR2 are SGHAT and FQNNGV. Trimming removed 1 base from V and 5 bases from J, with 17 bases in between. This CDR3 is CASSLAGARQRTEAFF. Here the CDR3 DNA reads TGTGCCAGCAGCTTAGCCGGGGCTCGGCAGAGGACTGAAGCTTTCTTT.

The V call is TRBV18, the J call TRBJ1-2; maybe TRBD1 (5 bases). The germline V gene encodes CDR1 KGHSH and CDR2 LQKENI. The CDR3 sequence is 16 residues long. V was shortened by 3 bases and J by 8 bases, with 22 bases between the two germline ends. The CDR3 bases are TGTGCCAGCTCACCCGGGACTCTACCTGCCACAGACGGCTACACCTTC. This translates into CASSPGTLPATDGYTF. The full variable domain, completed using reference TRBV18 and TRBJ1-2, is NAGVMQNPRHLVRRRGQEARLRCSPMKGHSHVYWYRQLPEEGLKFMVYLQKENIIDESGMPKERFSAEFPKEGPSILRIQQVVRGDSAAYFCASSPGTLPATDGYTFGSGTRLTVV.

This clone was seen repeatedly, ten times or more. The sample carries other DNA sequences with the same CDR3. The chain combines TRBV25-1 with TRBJ2-1; 9 positions match TRBD2. Trimming took 3 bases from V and 4 from J; bases not matched to a gene: 7. The germline gives CDR1 MGHDK, CDR2 SYGVNS. The CDR3 runs 16 residues. CDR3 amino acids: CASSEGAGGWYNEQFF. Here the CDR3 DNA reads TGTGCCAGCAGTGAGGGGGCGGGAGGGTGGTACAATGAGCAGTTCTTC.

This clone showed up just once. This sequence joins TRBV6-5 and TRBJ2-7, with D unclear. The V gene lost 8 bases and the J gene lost 3 bases, with 14 bases spanning the gap. The germline V gene encodes CDR1 MNHEY and CDR2 SVGAGI. The CDR3 runs 13 residues. CDR3 loop: CASRLGFDYEQYF. CDR3 bases: TGTGCCAGCCGGCTGGGGTTCGACTACGAGCAGTACTTC.

The chain employs TRBV11-2 and TRBJ2-3, with D uncertain. The CDR3 covers 15 residues. From germline, CDR1 is SGHAT and CDR2 FQNNGV. Deletions cut 1 base from V and 1 base from J, with 9 bases between. CDR3 in DNA: TGTGCCAGCAGCTTAGGAGTTACCCGCACAGATACGCAGTATTTT. Amino acids: CASSLGVTRTDTQYF.

This clone was picked up one time. The CDR3 region has the DNA TGTGCCGTTAAATGGGGTAGCACAGATACGCAGTATTTT. Translation gives CAVKWGSTDTQYF. The rearrangement links TRBV2 to TRBJ2-3, with no clear D. The CDR3 is 13 amino acids. Germline V gene lookup returns CDR1 SNHLY and CDR2 FYNNEI. Trimming stripped 11 bases from V and 0 bases from J, with 12 bases between.

This chain uses TRBV5-1 with TRBJ2-1; 13 bases are shared with TRBD2. The germline V gene encodes CDR1 SGHRS and CDR2 YFSETQ. The CDR3 has 18 amino acids. J lost 8 bases, V lost 0 bases, and 11 bases had no gene match. CDR3 sequence reads: CASSLAPGGTSGEDEQFF. DNA of the CDR3: TGCGCCAGCAGCTTGGCCCCTGGGGGGACTAGCGGGGAGGATGAGCAGTTCTTC. The complete variable domain, with remaining parts taken from reference TRBV5-1 and TRBJ2-1, reads KAGVTQTPRYLIKTRGQQVTLSCSPISGHRSVSWYQQTPGQGLQFLFEYFSETQRNKGNFPGRFSGRQFSNSRSEMNVSTLELGDSALYLCASSLAPGGTSGEDEQFFGPGTRLTVL.

The J gene is TRBJ2-7, the V gene TRBV15; D is uncertain. V lost 0 bases, J lost 5 bases, and 8 bases lay in between. Germline assignment: CDR1 LNHNV and CDR2 YYDKDF (reference sequence). This CDR3 spans 13 amino acids. The CDR3 coding sequence is TGTGCCACCAGCAGAGAACCGGGTCACGAGCAGTACTTC. Protein sequence: CATSREPGHEQYF.

This clone was counted once. The genes are TRBV6-5 and TRBJ1-2, with 7 bases aligning to TRBD1. CDR3 size: 15 residues. V was clipped by 2 bases and J by 2 bases; unmatched bases: 5. CDR1 is MNHEY and CDR2 is SVGAGI in the germline V gene. The CDR3 coding sequence is TGTGCCAGCAGTTACGGGGGACAGACCAACTATGGCTACACCTTC. Translated, it gives CASSYGGQTNYGYTF.

The V gene is TRBV7-9, the J gene TRBJ2-1; D gene unclear. This CDR3 is built from 12 residues. V was shortened by 1 base and J by 7 bases, with 5 bases between the two germline ends. From germline, CDR1 is SEHNR and CDR2 FQNEAQ (reference sequence). CDR3 sequence reads: CASSLETNEQFF. CDR3 sequence (DNA): TGTGCCAGCAGCTTAGAGACGAATGAGCAGTTCTTC.

The chain carries TRBV5-8 and TRBJ2-7; a possible D gene is TRBD1 (6 bases). The germline V gene encodes CDR1 SGHTS and CDR2 YDEGEE. The germline V and J ends were trimmed by 4 bases and 3 bases, with 11 bases remaining between them. This CDR3 comprises 13 residues. CDR3 bases: TGTGCCAGCAGCCGAGGACAGAACTACGAGCAGTACTTC. It specifies CASSRGQNYEQYF.

V is TRBV10-3 and J is TRBJ2-7; D remains unclear. CDR3 length: 14 residues. Trimming pared 3 bases from V and 3 bases from J, leaving 12 bases between. CDR1 and CDR2 from the germline V gene are ENHRY and SYGVKD. The CDR3 loop is CAISDGLGYYEQYF. The CDR3 DNA reads TGTGCCATCAGTGACGGGTTAGGGTACTACGAGCAGTACTTC.

This chain links TRBV5-1 with TRBJ1-3; TRBD1 matches 9 bases. The CDR3 runs 14 residues. J gave up 8 bases and V 4 bases, and 7 bases lay outside the gene matches. Per the germline V gene, CDR1 is SGHRS and CDR2 is YFSETQ. The CDR3 coding sequence is TGCGCCAGCAGCCCAGGGACAGGGATAGACACCATATATTTT. The encoded protein is CASSPGTGIDTIYF. Based on the CDR3 plus reference TRBV5-1 and TRBJ1-3, the full variable domain is KAGVTQTPRYLIKTRGQQVTLSCSPISGHRSVSWYQQTPGQGLQFLFEYFSETQRNKGNFPGRFSGRQFSNSRSEMNVSTLELGDSALYLCASSPGTGIDTIYFGEGSWLTVV.

There are many counts of this clone. V and J are TRBV11-2 and TRBJ2-2; D ambiguous. V was shortened by 5 bases and J by 6 bases, with 13 bases between the two germline ends. The length of the CDR3 is 14 residues. From germline, CDR1 is SGHAT and CDR2 FQNNGV. CDR3 protein: CASSTPRNPGELFF. The CDR3 coding sequence is TGTGCCAGCAGCACCCCTAGGAATCCCGGGGAGCTGTTTTTT.

This chain links TRBV30 with TRBJ2-4, with D tentatively TRBD2 (5 bases). V lost 4 bases, J lost 13 bases, and 14 bases lay in between. The germline V gene encodes CDR1 GTSNPN and CDR2 SVGIG (reference sequence). The CDR3 covers 11 residues. The CDR3 is CAWTLEESQYF. The CDR3 DNA reads TGTGCCTGGACCCTGGAGGAGTCCCAGTACTTC.

The chain uses TRBV7-2 and TRBJ2-1; D ambiguous. Trimming took off 1 base at V and 8 bases at J, with 9 bases between the two ends. The germline CDR1 and CDR2 sequences are SGHTA and FQGNSA. The CDR3 has 13 amino acids. The CDR3: CASSLVVGYEQFF. CDR3 in DNA: TGTGCCAGCAGCTTAGTCGTGGGATATGAGCAGTTCTTC. Complete variable domain (other parts from reference TRBV7-2 and TRBJ2-1): GAGVSQSPSNKVTEKGKDVELRCDPISGHTALYWYRQSLGQGLEFLIYFQGNSAPDKSGLPSDRFSAERTGGSVSTLTIQRTQQEDSAVYLCASSLVVGYEQFFGPGTRLTVL.

The chain links TRBV28 to TRBJ2-1; possibly TRBD2 for D (6 bases). The V gene's germline CDR1 is MDHEN and CDR2 SYDVKM. V lost 3 bases and J lost 1, with 13 bases in between. The CDR3 consists of 16 residues. The CDR3: CASSLVEGRSYNEQFF. The CDR3 region has the DNA TGTGCCAGCAGTTTGGTGGAGGGGAGGTCCTACAATGAGCAGTTCTTC.